This entry features one T cell receptor beta chain sequence. Its matching antigen is unknown. Libraries were prepared by immunoSEQ multiplex PCR; TCRdb keeps only in-frame clonotypes and omits some of them. The sample contains 25,000 to 30,000 clones, roughly 80% of which appear only once. This CDR3 spans 13 amino acids. V lost 4 bases and J lost 5, with 12 bases in between. Germline V gives CDR1 MGHRA, CDR2 YSYEKL. The data were taken from a study of a mutant IDH1 vaccine in newly diagnosed glioma. Study details: The start of vaccination came 4-6 weeks after radiotherapy alone, or with temozolomide cycles. Study results and caveats: Top peripheral T cell clonotype shifts appeared unrelated to pseudoprogression.

Sample time point: week 23, last vaccination. A single vaccine dose contained 300 ug of mutant IDH1 20-mer peptide, and topical imiquimod was used with it. Each astrocytoma in the donors was new, WHO grade 3 or 4, IDH1-mutant and ATRX-lost. The source was PBMCs, collected from a glioma patient whose treatment included an IDH1 peptide vaccine. V and J are TRBV4-1 and TRBJ2-7, with D possibly TRBD1 on 5 matching bases. This TCR was sampled from a young woman with glioma. The CDR3 reads CASSPLFRDEQYF. The CDR3 DNA follows: TGCGCCAGCAGCCCCCTCTTCAGGGACGAGCAGTACTTC.